This T cell receptor beta chain was documented in a study of blood T cell repertoires in COVID-19 (dated by TCRdb to between 2020 and 2021). With respect to the entire study: Collaborator samples came from the United States, Italy and Spain and covered acute and convalescent phases of COVID-19. The prospective study material was composed of cDNA or gDNA derived from T cells, B-cell-depleted T cells, or PBMCs. Deeply sampled blood TCRbeta repertoires from subjects exposed to, actively infected with, or recovered from COVID-19 were included in the dataset. The repertoires were released in a freely available public database intended as a resource for research on the immune response to SARS-CoV-2. The samples were drawn from two sources: the first 160 participants of the ongoing ImmuneRACE study, and some 1,300 subjects contributed by 6 global collaborators. The sample metadata nearly always contained a de-identified subject ID, COVID-19 status, age in years and sex. Where available, HLA class I and class II types were taken from metadata supplied by the sample provider and were not determined by assay-based typing. Broad study findings and their caveats: The amount of clinical and demographic metadata varied by source and participant and was provided uncurated.

Including cysteine and phenylalanine, the CDR3 has 13 amino acids. CDR3 DNA is the only sequence kept; it has 39 bases, read in frame from the first base. A distance of 5 bases separates the germline ends of V and J, which lose 2 bases and 0 bases respectively. Looking up the germline V gene yields CDR1 SGHTS and CDR2 YDEGEE. With regard to this clone: No cognate antigen has been identified for it. No much larger clone exists at a distance of one base, and base qualities are not known.

TCRbeta CDR3 regions were amplified from genomic DNA by means of the immunoSEQ Assay, a bias-controlled multiplex PCR. The paper's data handling went like this. The number of nucleated cells in each sample was estimated from the amplification of reference gene primers within the assay. To quantify the absolute abundance of each unique TCRbeta CDR3 rearrangement, sequence reads were collapsed and filtered. Productive Simpson clonality was computed per sample as the square root of Simpson's diversity index over productive rearrangements. TCRdb limited this immuneACCESS table to in-frame rearrangements with V and J called. A share of clones is missing; checked studies link under half to unresolved V genes, and the rest is unexplained. V and J calls and clone size are copied from that table; D and trimming were computed from the DNA. The sample yields tens of thousands of clones; roughly 85% were counted once. 9.5% to 15% of the sample rests with the top ten.

Each collaborating institution followed its own protocols to collect whole blood in K2EDTA tubes. For TCRbeta analysis, collaborators shipped samples in one of three forms: frozen whole blood, isolated PBMCs, or DNA extracted from either of those sample types. The specimen was peripheral blood. This TCR was sampled from a human donor in a cohort sampled during active COVID-19. The rearranged chain carries TRBV5-8 and TRBJ1-1, with the D gene uncertain. Here the CDR3 is given as CASSLYVNTEAFF. In nucleotide form, the sequence is TGTGCCAGCAGCTTATATGTGAACACTGAAGCTTTCTTT.